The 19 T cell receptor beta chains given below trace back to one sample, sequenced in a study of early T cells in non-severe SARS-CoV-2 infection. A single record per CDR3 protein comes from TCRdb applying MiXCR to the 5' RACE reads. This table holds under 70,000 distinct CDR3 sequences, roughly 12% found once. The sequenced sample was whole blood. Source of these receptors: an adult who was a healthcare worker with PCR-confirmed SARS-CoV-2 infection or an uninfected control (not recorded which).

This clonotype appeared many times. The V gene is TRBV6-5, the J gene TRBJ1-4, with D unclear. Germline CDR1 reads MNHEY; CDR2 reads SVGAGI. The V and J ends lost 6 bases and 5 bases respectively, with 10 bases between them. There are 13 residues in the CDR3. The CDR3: CASSPYRNEKLFF. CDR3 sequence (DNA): TGTGCCAGCAGCCCTTATCGGAATGAAAAACTGTTTTTT.

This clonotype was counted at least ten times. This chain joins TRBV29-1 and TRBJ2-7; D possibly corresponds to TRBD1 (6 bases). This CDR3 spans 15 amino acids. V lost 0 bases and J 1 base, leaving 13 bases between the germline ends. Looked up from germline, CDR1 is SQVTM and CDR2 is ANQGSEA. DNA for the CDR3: TGCAGCGTTGAAGATTTGGACAGACGATCCTACGAGCAGTACTTC. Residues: CSVEDLDRRSYEQYF.

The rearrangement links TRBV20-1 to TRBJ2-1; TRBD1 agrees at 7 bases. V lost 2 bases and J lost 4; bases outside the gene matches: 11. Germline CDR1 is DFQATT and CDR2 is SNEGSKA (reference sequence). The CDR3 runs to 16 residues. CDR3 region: CSARQFKGAGYNEQFF. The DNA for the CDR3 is TGCAGTGCTAGACAGTTCAAGGGGGCAGGTTACAATGAGCAGTTCTTC.

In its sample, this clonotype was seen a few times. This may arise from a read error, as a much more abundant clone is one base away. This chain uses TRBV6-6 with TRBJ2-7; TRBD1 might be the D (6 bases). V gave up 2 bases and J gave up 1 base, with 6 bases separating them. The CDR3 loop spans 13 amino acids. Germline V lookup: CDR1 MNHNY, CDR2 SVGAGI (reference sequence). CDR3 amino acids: CASSYGQSYEQYF. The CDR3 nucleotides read TGTGCCAGCAGTTACGGACAGTCCTACGAGCAGTACTTC.

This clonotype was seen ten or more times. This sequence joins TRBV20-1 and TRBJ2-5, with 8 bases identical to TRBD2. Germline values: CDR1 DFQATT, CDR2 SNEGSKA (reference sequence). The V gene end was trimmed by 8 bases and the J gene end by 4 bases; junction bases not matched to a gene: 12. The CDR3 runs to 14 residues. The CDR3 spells CSMSGRVESETQYF. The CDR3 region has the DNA TGCAGTATGAGCGGGAGAGTGGAATCAGAGACCCAGTACTTC.

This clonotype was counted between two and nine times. The CDR3 nucleotides read TGTGCCAGCAGCTTAGAAACAGGGAGCGGGGCCAACGTCCTGACTTTC. Its protein product is CASSLETGSGANVLTF. J is TRBJ2-6 and V is TRBV7-6; tentatively, D is TRBD1 (6 bases). V was trimmed by 1 base and J by 4 bases, leaving 11 bases between them. The CDR3 spans 16 residues. Germline V gene sequence: CDR1 SGHVS, CDR2 FNYEAQ.

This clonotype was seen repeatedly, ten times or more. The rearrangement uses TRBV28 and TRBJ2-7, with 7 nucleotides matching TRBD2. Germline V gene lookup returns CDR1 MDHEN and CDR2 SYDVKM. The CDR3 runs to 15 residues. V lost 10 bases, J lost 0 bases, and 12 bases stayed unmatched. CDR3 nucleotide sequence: TGTGCCATCCACCCCCCGGGGGGTAGCTCCTACGAGCAGTACTTC. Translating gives CAIHPPGGSSYEQYF.

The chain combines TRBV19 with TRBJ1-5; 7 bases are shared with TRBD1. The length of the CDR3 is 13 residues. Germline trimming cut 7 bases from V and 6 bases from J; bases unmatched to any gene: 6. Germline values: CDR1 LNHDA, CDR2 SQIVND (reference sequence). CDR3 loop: CASNHDRVQPQHF. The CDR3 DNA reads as TGTGCCAGTAATCATGACAGGGTTCAGCCCCAGCATTTT.

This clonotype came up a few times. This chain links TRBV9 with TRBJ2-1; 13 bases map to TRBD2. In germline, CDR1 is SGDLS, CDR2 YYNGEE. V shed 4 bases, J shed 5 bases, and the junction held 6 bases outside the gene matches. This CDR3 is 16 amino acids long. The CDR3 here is CASSIRGLAGDNEQFF. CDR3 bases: TGTGCCAGCAGCATCCGAGGACTAGCGGGAGACAATGAGCAGTTCTTC.

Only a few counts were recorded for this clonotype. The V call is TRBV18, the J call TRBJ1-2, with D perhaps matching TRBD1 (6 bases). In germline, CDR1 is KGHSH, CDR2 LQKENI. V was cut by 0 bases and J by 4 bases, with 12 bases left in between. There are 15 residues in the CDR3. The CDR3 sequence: CASSPPGGSSYGYTF. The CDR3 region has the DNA TGTGCCAGCTCACCACCGGGGGGCTCTAGCTATGGCTACACCTTC.

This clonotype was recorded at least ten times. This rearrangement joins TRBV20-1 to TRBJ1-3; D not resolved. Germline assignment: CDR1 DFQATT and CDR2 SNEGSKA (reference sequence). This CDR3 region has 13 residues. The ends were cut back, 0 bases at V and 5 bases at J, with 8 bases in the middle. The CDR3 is CSAREGTRNTIYF. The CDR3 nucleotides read TGCAGTGCTAGAGAGGGAACTAGAAACACCATATATTTT.

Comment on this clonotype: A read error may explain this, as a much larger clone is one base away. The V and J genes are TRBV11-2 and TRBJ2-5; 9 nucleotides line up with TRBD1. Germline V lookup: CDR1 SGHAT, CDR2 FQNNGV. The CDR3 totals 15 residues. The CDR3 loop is CASSLTGGAVETRYF. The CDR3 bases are TGTGCCAGCAGCCTCACAGGGGGCGCAGTAGAGACCCGGTACTTC.

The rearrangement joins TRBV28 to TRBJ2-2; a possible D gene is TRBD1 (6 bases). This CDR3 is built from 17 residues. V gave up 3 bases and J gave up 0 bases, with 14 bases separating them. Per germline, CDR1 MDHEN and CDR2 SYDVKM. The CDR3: CASSFPGHPSNTGELFF. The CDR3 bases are TGTGCCAGCAGTTTTCCGGGACACCCTTCGAACACCGGGGAGCTGTTTTTT.

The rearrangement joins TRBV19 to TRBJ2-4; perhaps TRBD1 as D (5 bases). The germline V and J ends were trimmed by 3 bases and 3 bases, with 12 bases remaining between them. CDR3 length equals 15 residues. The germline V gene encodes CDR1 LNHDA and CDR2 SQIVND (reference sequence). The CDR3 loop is CASSMAGSGKNIQYF. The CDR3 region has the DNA TGTGCCAGTAGTATGGCAGGGTCAGGCAAAAACATTCAGTACTTC.

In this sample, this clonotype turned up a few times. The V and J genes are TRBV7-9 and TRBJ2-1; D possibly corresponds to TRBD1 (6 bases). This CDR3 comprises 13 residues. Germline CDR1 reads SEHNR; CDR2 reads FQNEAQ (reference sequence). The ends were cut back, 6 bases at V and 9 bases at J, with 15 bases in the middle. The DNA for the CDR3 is TGTGCCAGCAGTCGGACAGTGTTGGGTGAGCAGTTCTTC. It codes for CASSRTVLGEQFF.

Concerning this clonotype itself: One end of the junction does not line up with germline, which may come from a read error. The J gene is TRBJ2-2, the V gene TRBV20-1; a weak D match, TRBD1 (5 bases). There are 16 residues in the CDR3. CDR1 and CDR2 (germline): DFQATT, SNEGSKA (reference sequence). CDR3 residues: CSASSRVVANTGELFF. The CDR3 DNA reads TGCAGTGCTAGCTCCAGGGTGGTCGCGAACACAGGGGAGCTGTTTTTT.

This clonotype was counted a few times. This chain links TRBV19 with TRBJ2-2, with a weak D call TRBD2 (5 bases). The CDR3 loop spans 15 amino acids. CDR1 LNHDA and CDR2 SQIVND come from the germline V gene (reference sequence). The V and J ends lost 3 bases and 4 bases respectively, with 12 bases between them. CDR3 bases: TGTGCCAGTAGTATGCCCAGCGGTTTCACCGGGGAGCTGTTTTTT. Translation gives CASSMPSGFTGELFF.

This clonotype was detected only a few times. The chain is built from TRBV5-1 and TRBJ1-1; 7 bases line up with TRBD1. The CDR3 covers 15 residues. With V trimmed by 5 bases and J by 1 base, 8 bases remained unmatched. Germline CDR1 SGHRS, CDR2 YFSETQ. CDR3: CASSFLGQENTEAFF. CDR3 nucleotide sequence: TGCGCCAGCAGTTTTCTTGGACAGGAGAACACTGAAGCTTTCTTT. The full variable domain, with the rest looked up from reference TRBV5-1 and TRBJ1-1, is KAGVTQTPRYLIKTRGQQVTLSCSPISGHRSVSWYQQTPGQGLQFLFEYFSETQRNKGNFPGRFSGRQFSNSRSEMNVSTLELGDSALYLCASSFLGQENTEAFFGQGTRLTVV.

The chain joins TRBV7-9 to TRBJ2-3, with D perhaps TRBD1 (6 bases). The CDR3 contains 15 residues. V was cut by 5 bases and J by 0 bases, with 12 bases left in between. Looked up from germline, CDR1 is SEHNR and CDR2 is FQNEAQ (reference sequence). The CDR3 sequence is CASSHTGPSTDTQYF. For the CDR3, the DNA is TGTGCCAGCAGCCACACAGGGCCAAGCACAGATACGCAGTATTTT.